The T cell receptor (beta chain) described here comes from a study of cytomegalovirus exposure and HLA in healthy donors. Study overall: For the approximately 390 genotyped donors, about 79% fell within the Caucasian-associated ancestry cluster.

13 Jbeta primers and 60 Vbeta primers were used for the PCR. Using immunoSEQ multiplex PCR, the repertoire was profiled, and TCRdb retains in-frame clones only, with some absent. This sample has about 150,000 clones, with roughly 84% found just once. In germline, CDR1 is KGHSY, CDR2 FQNENV. Germline trimming cut 4 bases from V and 3 bases from J; bases unmatched to any gene: 8. CDR3 length equals 16 residues. The rearrangement links TRBV16 to TRBJ2-7; TRBD2 matches at 11 bases. The TCR was taken from a boy aged 2 to 10 in good health and CMV-seronegative. The sequencing sample was made of PBMCs. CDR3 sequence reads: CASSLPGTSGLYEQYF. In DNA form, the CDR3 reads TGTGCCAGCAGCCTCCCAGGGACTAGCGGCCTCTACGAGCAGTACTTC.